What follows describes a single TCR beta chain. What it recognizes is unknown. The data were taken from a study of CD8 T cells in ankylosing spondylitis. Findings and caveats of the study: Matched ankylosing spondylitis synovial fluid reportedly contained a significantly enriched population of disease-linked clones. There was a TCR beta motif, made of eight highly homologous variants, that appeared characteristic of ankylosing spondylitis blood.

Trimming cost V 5 bases and J 1 base, with 8 bases left between them. The length of the CDR3 is 13 residues. Germline V gene sequence: CDR1 DFQATT, CDR2 SNEGSKA (reference sequence). Using quantitative 5'-RACE with molecular barcodes, the authors made TCR beta libraries. TCRdb called the 5' RACE reads again in MiXCR, with one record for every CDR3 protein. The data contain 35,000 or so distinct CDR3 sequences, approximately 15% of them singletons. This sequence was found in a male donor with ankylosing spondylitis or in good health (not recorded which). J is TRBJ2-2 and V is TRBV20-1; TRBD2 is a possible D gene (6 bases). Sequencing was done on a sample of blood. The CDR3 DNA sequence: TGCAGTGCTTGGGGGGAGAACACCGGGGAGCTGTTTTTT. Its protein product is CSAWGENTGELFF.